This is a list of T cell receptor beta chains from one sample in a study of blood T cells in healthy people across ages. Each CDR3 protein gets one entry after TCRdb re-called the 5' RACE reads with MiXCR. Of about 1.8 million distinct CDR3 sequences listed, just under 50% are singletons. Sequenced: blood. The source is a woman between 35 and 50 years old in good health. CDR3s include the opening cysteine and the closing phenylalanine or tryptophan. The D gene is left open where the match is weak. A clone size is listed for some rows: how often the clone was seen (once, few, many), or a class if it is expanded.

D gene,V gene,J gene,clone size,CDR3 DNA,CDR3 protein
TRBD1,TRBV6-5,TRBJ2-7,.,TGTGCCAGCAGTTGGGACAGGGATGAGCAGTACTTC,CASSWDRDEQYF
TRBD2,TRBV20-1,TRBJ2-7,.,TGCAGTGCTGAGGGACTAGCGGACGGGCGGGAGCAGTACTTC,CSAEGLADGREQYF
TRBD1,TRBV7-2,TRBJ1-2,few,TGTGCCAGCAGCCGGTGGGACAGGACGAACTATGGCTACACCTTC,CASSRWDRTNYGYTF
.,TRBV4-1,TRBJ1-6,.,TGCGCCAGCAGCCAGACGATGGGGGAACCCCTCCACTTT,CASSQTMGEPLHF
.,TRBV29-1,TRBJ2-7,.,TGCAGCGCAGCGGCGTCGGGGTACGAGCAGTACTTC,CSAAASGYEQYF
.,TRBV21-1,TRBJ2-7,.,TGTGCCAGCAACCCACCGGGACTAGCCCTCGAGCAGTACTTC,CASNPPGLALEQYF
TRBD1,TRBV14,TRBJ2-1,.,TGTGCCAGCAGCCAAGCGGTCACAGGGGTTAAGAATGAGCAGTTCTTC,CASSQAVTGVKNEQFF
TRBD2,TRBV9,TRBJ2-3,.,TGTGCCAGCAGCGCCTATCCCCTAGCGGGGGCCAACACAGATACGCAGTATTTT,CASSAYPLAGANTDTQYF
.,TRBV4-3,TRBJ2-5,.,TGCGCCAGCAGCCAAGATTCGGGACTCTACAATGAGCAGTACTTC,CASSQDSGLYNEQYF
.,TRBV28,TRBJ2-7,.,TGTGCCAGCGGACCTACTGGGCCCGATGAGCAGTACTTC,CASGPTGPDEQYF
TRBD1,TRBV15,TRBJ2-1,.,TGTGCCACCAGCGGAGGACAGGGGGCGCGCAATGAGCAGTTCTTC,CATSGGQGARNEQFF
TRBD1,TRBV29-1,TRBJ1-5,.,TGCAGCGTTGGGCAGGGGGTCCAACAGCCCCAGCATTTT,CSVGQGVQQPQHF
.,TRBV11-2,TRBJ2-1,.,TGTGCCAGCAGCCTAGGGGGAATGAATGAGCAGTTCTTC,CASSLGGMNEQFF
.,TRBV7-9,TRBJ2-3,few,TGTGCCAGCAGCTTGCGACTAACAGGATTACCCACAGATACGCAGTATTTT,CASSLRLTGLPTDTQYF
TRBD1,TRBV5-1,TRBJ2-1,few,TGCGCCAGCAGCAGGGACAGGCAAGCCTACAATGAGCAGTTCTTC,CASSRDRQAYNEQFF
.,TRBV21-1,TRBJ2-4,.,TGTGCCAGCAGCAAAGAGGGAGGGGGTGGATCGGCCAAAAACATTCAGTACTTC,CASSKEGGGGSAKNIQYF
.,TRBV11-2,TRBJ2-6,.,TGTGCCAGCAGCTTAAGTTTAATTTCGGACAGCTCTGGGGCCAACGTCCTGACTTTC,CASSLSLISDSSGANVLTF
TRBD1,TRBV20-1,TRBJ2-5,.,TGCAGTGCTAGGGAGGGACAGGGTAAAGAGACCCAGTGCTTC,CSAREGQGKETQCF
TRBD2,TRBV27,TRBJ2-1,few,TGTGCCAGCAGTTCCGGGACTATAGGGAATGAGCAGTTCTTC,CASSSGTIGNEQFF
.,TRBV20-1,TRBJ2-1,.,TGCAGTGCTAGAGCTACAACGTACAATGAGCAGTTCTTC,CSARATTYNEQFF
.,TRBV6-1,TRBJ1-5,.,TGTGCCAGCAGTCCTGGACGTTTGCATCAGCCCCAGCATTTT,CASSPGRLHQPQHF
.,TRBV4-3,TRBJ2-1,.,TGCGCCAGCAGCCCCTCAAAGGGGGGGGGTAATGAGCAGTTCTTC,CASSPSKGGGNEQFF
.,TRBV28,TRBJ1-1,.,TGTGCCAGCAGTGCGACCTTAGAGGCTGAAGCTTTCTTT,CASSATLEAEAFF
TRBD2,TRBV20-1,TRBJ2-7,few,TGCAGTGGTGGACTAGCGGGGGGCGTAGAGCAGTACTTC,CSGGLAGGVEQYF
.,TRBV20-1,TRBJ2-7,.,TGCAGTGCTAGAGATCGGCATTCGCCCTACGAGCAGTACTTC,CSARDRHSPYEQYF
TRBD1,TRBV20-1,TRBJ2-3,.,TGCAGTGCTTCGGGACAGTGGGTCTCCGGTGGGACAGATACGCAGTATTTT,CSASGQWVSGGTDTQYF
.,TRBV28,TRBJ2-3,.,TGTGCCAGCAGTTTAATCGGGAACGGTCGCACAGATACGCAGTATTTT,CASSLIGNGRTDTQYF
TRBD2,TRBV29-1,TRBJ2-7,.,TGCAGCGTCGGGGGCGGGGGGGCCCTATACGAGCAGTACTTC,CSVGGGGALYEQYF
TRBD2,TRBV7-6,TRBJ2-1,.,TGTGCCAGCAGCACGGCCCGGGGGGTATACAATGAGCAGTTCTTC,CASSTARGVYNEQFF
TRBD2,TRBV20-1,TRBJ2-5,.,TGCAGTGCTAGCCCCCTCAGGACTAGCAGCCAAGAGACCCAGTACTTC,CSASPLRTSSQETQYF
.,TRBV5-1,TRBJ2-7,few,TGCGCCAGCAGCTTGGAGGGTATCCTCCAGGACTCGGGAGAGCAGTACTTC,CASSLEGILQDSGEQYF
.,TRBV20-1,TRBJ2-1,.,TGCAGCTATACCGGGACCCTATCCTACAATGAGCAGTTCTTC,CSYTGTLSYNEQFF
.,TRBV27,TRBJ2-5,.,TGTGCCAGCAGCGACCGTCCCGGGGCGGGGGAGACCCAGTACTTC,CASSDRPGAGETQYF
TRBD1,TRBV5-1,TRBJ1-6,.,TGCGCCAGCAGCTCCTACGGACAGGGAGATAATTCACCCCTCCACTTT,CASSSYGQGDNSPLHF
.,TRBV6-5,TRBJ2-3,.,TGTGCCAGCAGTTACGCGACTGTGCAGTATTTT,CASSYATVQYF
TRBD1,TRBV6-6,TRBJ2-3,.,TGTGCCAGCAGTTCGCCGACAGGGGTAGATACGCAGTATTTT,CASSSPTGVDTQYF
TRBD1,TRBV10-3,TRBJ1-6,.,TGTGCCATCAGTGTGACAGGGAATAATTCGCCCCTCCACTTT,CAISVTGNNSPLHF
.,TRBV20-1,TRBJ1-1,.,TGCAGTGCTAGAGATTGGAGTGTTACTGAAGCTTTCTTT,CSARDWSVTEAFF
.,TRBV11-2,TRBJ1-4,.,TGTGCCAGCAGCTTAGACAGGGGCACTAATGGAAAACTGTTTTTT,CASSLDRGTNGKLFF
.,TRBV29-1,TRBJ2-3,.,TGCAGCGTTCCAGGGCAGGCGGGTAGCACAGATACGCAGTATTTT,CSVPGQAGSTDTQYF
TRBD1,TRBV27,TRBJ1-2,few,TGTGCCAGCAGGAGGCAACAGGGGGTAACTAACTATGGCTACACCTTC,CASRRQQGVTNYGYTF
.,TRBV6-5,TRBJ1-2,few,TGTGCCAGCAGTTACGCGCCCAGGGGAGACCCATTCTATGGCTACACCTTC,CASSYAPRGDPFYGYTF
.,TRBV6-5,TRBJ2-5,few,TGTGCCAGCAGTTACTCGAAGGGCCTAGGGGAGACCCAGTACTTC,CASSYSKGLGETQYF
.,TRBV27,TRBJ2-4,few,TGTGCCAGCAGTTTAAGAGCGATTGTGGCCAAAAACATTCAGTACTTC,CASSLRAIVAKNIQYF
.,TRBV4-3,TRBJ2-3,.,TGCGCCAGCAGCCAAGTTCTAGACCTGCAGCTCGATACGCAGTATTTT,CASSQVLDLQLDTQYF
.,TRBV20-1,TRBJ2-7,few,TGCAGTGCTACGGCAGACTCCTACGAGCAGTACTTC,CSATADSYEQYF
TRBD2,TRBV20-1,TRBJ2-3,.,TGCAGTGCTAGAGATGAAGGCCTCAAGCGGGAGCTGGAAGATACGCAGTATTTT,CSARDEGLKRELEDTQYF
.,TRBV4-2,TRBJ2-5,.,TGTGCAAAGACGGGGGGCGAACCTCAAGAGACCCAGTACTTC,CAKTGGEPQETQYF
TRBD1,TRBV5-6,TRBJ2-5,.,TGTGCCAGCAGCTTGTTGACAGGGCTAGGGGAGACCCAGTACTTC,CASSLLTGLGETQYF
TRBD2,TRBV15,TRBJ2-7,.,TGCGCCACCAGCAGAGAAAGGACTGGCGGGGGAGATAATGAGCAGTACTTC,CATSRERTGGGDNEQYF
TRBD1,TRBV20-1,TRBJ2-7,.,TGCAGTGTCAGGCCGGGACAGGGCAGCGACGAGCAGTACTTC,CSVRPGQGSDEQYF
TRBD2,TRBV9,TRBJ2-5,.,TGTGCCAGCAGCGTAGCTTGGACTAGCGGGGGGCTCTTATACGGGGAGACCCAGTACTTC,CASSVAWTSGGLLYGETQYF
TRBD2,TRBV4-1,TRBJ2-3,.,TGCGCCAGCAGCCAAGTCGGGGGGGCCCCCGATACGCAGTATTTT,CASSQVGGAPDTQYF